Sequencing of this T cell receptor (beta chain) was carried out in a study of CD8 T cells in ankylosing spondylitis. Study results and caveats: The study identified a TCR beta motif of eight highly homologous variants that appeared characteristic of ankylosing spondylitis blood.

With regard to this clonotype: Its antigen is still unknown.

TCRdb passed the 5' RACE reads through MiXCR, listing each CDR3 protein once. The sample lists approximately 400,000 distinct CDR3 sequences; 25% to 30% were seen once. Trimming cost V 5 bases and J 2 bases; bases outside gene matches: 8. Germline V gene sequence: CDR1 SGHTA, CDR2 FQGNSA. The CDR3 runs 16 residues. The sample comprised blood, either unsorted or a sorted T cell fraction (not recorded which). The chain is built from TRBV7-2 and TRBJ2-7, with TRBD2 matching 11 bases. This receptor was identified in a male donor with ankylosing spondylitis. CDR3 in amino acids: CASSPEGTSGTYEQYF. CDR3 nucleotide sequence: TGTGCCAGCAGCCCCGAGGGGACTAGCGGTACCTACGAGCAGTACTTC.